The 22 T cell receptor beta chains presented below share a single source sample, sequenced in a study of T cell changes during pregnancy in multiple sclerosis. The table came from immunoSEQ multiplex PCR; TCRdb's copy has only in-frame clones and leaves some out. The top ten clones hold approximately 2% of a sample with around 88,000 clones, about 91% of them seen once. This specimen consisted of peripheral blood, obtained after pregnancy. The receptors shown here come from a female donor in good health, enrolled as a control in a pregnancy study.

V usage is TRBV5-4 and J usage is TRBJ2-1; 9 bases line up with TRBD2. The CDR3 has 15 amino acids. In germline, CDR1 is SGHNT, CDR2 YYREEE (reference sequence). J was trimmed by 4 bases and V by 4 bases; bases with no gene match: 6. In DNA form, the CDR3 reads TGTGCCAGCAGCGAATCTAGCGGGGAGTACAATGAGCAGTTCTTC. This encodes CASSESSGEYNEQFF.

This clone was seen just once. The V and J genes are TRBV7-9 and TRBJ2-2; tentative D call: TRBD2 (6 bases). Trimming cost V 3 bases and J 6 bases, with 11 bases left between them. From germline, CDR1 is SEHNR and CDR2 FQNEAQ (reference sequence). This CDR3 spans 14 amino acids. The CDR3 bases are TGTGCCAGCAGCTTCGCAAGCGGGCCCGGGGAGCTGTTTTTT. It codes for CASSFASGPGELFF.

The rearrangement links TRBV10-2 to TRBJ2-6; tentative D call: TRBD1 (6 bases). V lost 6 bases and J lost 1, with 16 bases in between. The CDR3 covers 17 residues. Germline V gives CDR1 WSHSY, CDR2 SAAADI. The chain's CDR3 is CASRDLRGTSGANVLTF. The CDR3, as DNA: TGCGCCAGCAGGGATCTAAGGGGGACGTCTGGGGCCAACGTCCTGACTTTC.

This chain joins TRBV2 and TRBJ2-7; unclear D gene. Trimming took 6 bases from V and 0 from J, leaving 12 bases between them. The CDR3 is made up of 14 amino acids. Germline V gene lookup returns CDR1 SNHLY and CDR2 FYNNEI. The CDR3 DNA is TGTGCCAGCAGGAACCGGGTTTCCTCCTACGAGCAGTACTTC. Its protein product is CASRNRVSSYEQYF.

The chain couples TRBV6-4 to TRBJ2-7; D might be TRBD1 (6 bases). Germline lookup yields CDR1 MRHNA and CDR2 SNTAGT. The CDR3 covers 13 residues. V was cut by 8 bases and J by 3 bases, with 14 bases left in between. CDR3 nucleotides: TGTGCCAGCGCCCTTGGACAGAACTACGAGCAGTACTTC. The encoded protein is CASALGQNYEQYF.

The J gene is TRBJ2-3, the V gene TRBV11-3, with 8 bases lining up with TRBD2. The trim removed 5 bases at V and 3 bases at J, leaving 10 bases unmatched. The CDR3 extends over 16 amino acids. CDR1 is SGHNT and CDR2 is YENEEA in the germline V gene. The CDR3 region has the DNA TGTGCCAGCAGCCAGCGGGGAGCGGGAGCGACAGATACGCAGTATTTT. This codes for CASSQRGAGATDTQYF.

The chain employs TRBV4-1 and TRBJ1-3; 10 bases match TRBD1. J gave up 0 bases and V 1 base, and 15 bases lay outside the gene matches. Germline CDR1 MGHRA, CDR2 YSYEKL. This CDR3 has 21 amino acids. The CDR3 loop is CASSQAPAGTGVSASGNTIYF. The CDR3, as DNA: TGCGCCAGCAGCCAAGCCCCCGCCGGGACAGGGGTATCCGCCTCTGGAAACACCATATATTTT.

As regards this clone: Other DNA sequences of this sample code for an identical CDR3. This chain joins TRBV4-1 and TRBJ2-1, with TRBD2 identical over 13 bases. This CDR3 spans 16 amino acids. Germline V gene lookup returns CDR1 MGHRA and CDR2 YSYEKL. The trim removed 1 base at V and 3 bases at J, leaving 0 bases unmatched. In nucleotides, the CDR3 is TGCGCCAGCAGCCAAGGGACTAGCGGGAGCTACAATGAGCAGTTCTTC. Translated: CASSQGTSGSYNEQFF.

This chain uses TRBV25-1 with TRBJ2-5; TRBD1 is a possible D gene (6 bases). Germline loops: CDR1 MGHDK, CDR2 SYGVNS. The CDR3 contains 14 residues. The V end lost 4 bases, the J end lost 6 bases, and 15 bases lay between the germline ends. The CDR3 here is CASSVLGAVKTQYF. As DNA, the CDR3 is TGTGCCAGCAGTGTTTTGGGGGCGGTCAAGACCCAGTACTTC.

The chain is built from TRBV5-1 and TRBJ2-7; 9 nucleotides align to TRBD1. There are 20 residues in the CDR3. Unmatched junction bases numbered 21, after V lost 2 bases and J lost 3 bases. The germline CDR1 and CDR2 sequences are SGHRS and YFSETQ. In nucleotides, the CDR3 is TGCGCCAGCAGCTTTGAAGGGGAAGTGGATGGGGACAGGGCCCACTACGAGCAGTACTTC. Protein sequence: CASSFEGEVDGDRAHYEQYF. Full variable domain (remainder filled in from reference TRBV5-1 and TRBJ2-7): KAGVTQTPRYLIKTRGQQVTLSCSPISGHRSVSWYQQTPGQGLQFLFEYFSETQRNKGNFPGRFSGRQFSNSRSEMNVSTLELGDSALYLCASSFEGEVDGDRAHYEQYFGPGTRLTVT.

This clone occurred once. This chain links TRBV10-3 with TRBJ1-2; possible D gene TRBD1, 6 bases. Germline values: CDR1 ENHRY, CDR2 SYGVKD. V lost 3 bases, J lost 2 bases, and 7 bases lay in between. The CDR3 contains 13 residues. DNA of the CDR3: TGTGCCATCAGTGACAGGGGAAACTATGGCTACACCTTC. It yields the protein CAISDRGNYGYTF.

This clone was detected only once. The chain links TRBV2 to TRBJ2-7; 12 nucleotides align to TRBD2. The V gene end was trimmed by 3 bases and the J gene end by 10 bases; junction bases not matched to a gene: 7. Germline V gives CDR1 SNHLY, CDR2 FYNNEI. The CDR3 length is 14 residues. Here the CDR3 reads CASSDGVTSGRQYF. The CDR3 nucleotides are TGTGCCAGCAGTGATGGTGTGACTAGCGGGAGACAGTACTTC.

The rearrangement links TRBV7-2 to TRBJ2-7; 11 bases are shared with TRBD2. J lost 4 bases, V lost 5 bases, and 10 bases had no gene match. CDR3 length: 16 residues. Germline CDR1 and CDR2: SGHTA and FQGNSA. The CDR3 sequence is CASSPKPTSGIYEQYF. DNA for the CDR3: TGTGCCAGCAGCCCTAAACCGACTAGCGGGATTTACGAGCAGTACTTC.

The J gene is TRBJ1-6, the V gene TRBV6-5, with TRBD1 matching over 8 bases. This CDR3 has 15 residues. V dropped 7 bases and J dropped 10; count of bases not matched to a gene: 12. Per germline, CDR1 MNHEY and CDR2 SVGAGI. CDR3 nucleotide sequence: TGTGCCAGCAACCTAGGACAGGGTTTAGGCTCACCCCTCCACTTT. Its protein product is CASNLGQGLGSPLHF.

The genes are TRBV19 and TRBJ2-1; TRBD2 aligns across 7 bases. The CDR3 runs to 15 residues. After removal of 8 bases from V and 2 bases from J, the junction contained 9 bases not matched to a gene. From germline, CDR1 is LNHDA and CDR2 SQIVND (reference sequence). The CDR3 DNA reads TGTGCCAGTCCCACTGAGCGGGGTGCCTACAATGAGCAGTTCTTC. Residues: CASPTERGAYNEQFF. The entire variable domain, with the rest obtained from reference TRBV19 and TRBJ2-1, is as follows: DGGITQSPKYLFRKEGQNVTLSCEQNLNHDAMYWYRQDPGQGLRLIYYSQIVNDFQKGDIAEGYSVSREKKESFPLTVTSAQKNPTAFYLCASPTERGAYNEQFFGPGTRLTVL.

The chain recombines TRBV12-5 with TRBJ2-1; possible D gene TRBD1, 6 bases. The CDR3 has 15 amino acids. V lost 6 bases and J lost 0, with 12 bases in between. Looked up from germline, CDR1 is LGHNT and CDR2 is FRNRAP. CDR3 amino acids: CASGLDSFSYNEQFF. CDR3 coding DNA: TGTGCTAGTGGCCTGGACAGTTTCTCCTACAATGAGCAGTTCTTC.

The chain couples TRBV5-4 to TRBJ1-1, with TRBD1 matching 10 bases. V dropped 4 bases and J dropped 5; count of bases not matched to a gene: 8. CDR3 length equals 15 residues. The germline gives CDR1 SGHNT, CDR2 YYREEE (reference sequence). CDR3 bases: TGTGCCAGCAGCCTGGACAGGGGGATGTTGACTGAAGCTTTCTTT. This gives the protein CASSLDRGMLTEAFF.

The chain employs TRBV19 and TRBJ2-1, with 14 bases identical to TRBD2. From germline, CDR1 is LNHDA and CDR2 SQIVND (reference sequence). Trimming cost V 5 bases and J 1 base; bases outside gene matches: 10. The CDR3 has 19 amino acids. In nucleotides, the CDR3 is TGTGCCAGTAGTCCCGAGACTAGCGGGGGGGCCTGGTCCTACAATGAGCAGTTCTTC. It codes for CASSPETSGGAWSYNEQFF.

The V call is TRBV7-2, the J call TRBJ2-3, with 8 positions matching TRBD2. CDR1 and CDR2 from the germline V gene are SGHTA and FQGNSA. The CDR3 consists of 14 residues. V shed 3 bases and J 5 bases; nucleotides not matched to a gene: 4. The CDR3 DNA reads as TGTGCCAGCAGCTTCGGGGGGGGAATAGATACGCAGTATTTT. Protein product: CASSFGGGIDTQYF.

The J gene is TRBJ1-5, the V gene TRBV4-1; TRBD1 agrees at 7 bases. With 4 bases clipped from V and 5 bases from J, the junction kept 8 bases outside the gene matches. The CDR3 length is 15 residues. Germline V gene lookup returns CDR1 MGHRA and CDR2 YSYEKL. The CDR3 is CASSPSGDRYQPQHF. The CDR3 DNA follows: TGCGCCAGCAGCCCCAGTGGGGACAGATATCAGCCCCAGCATTTT.

The chain combines TRBV4-1 with TRBJ2-5; D gene ambiguous. The germline CDR1 and CDR2 sequences are MGHRA and YSYEKL. The length of the CDR3 is 16 residues. V was pared by 0 bases and J by 5 bases, with 16 bases between. The CDR3 is CASSQDRGIPGETQYF. In DNA form, the CDR3 reads TGCGCCAGCAGCCAAGACCGCGGCATTCCTGGGGAGACCCAGTACTTC.

This chain links TRBV9 with TRBJ1-1; weak D call: TRBD1 (5 bases). Trimming removed 3 bases at V and 2 bases at J, with 14 bases between. CDR3 size: 15 residues. Germline CDR1 reads SGDLS; CDR2 reads YYNGEE. This CDR3 is CASSDSGTDNTEAFF. Here the CDR3 DNA reads TGTGCCAGCAGCGACAGCGGGACGGACAACACTGAAGCTTTCTTT.